Shown below are 15 T cell receptor beta chains from a single sample sequenced in a study of T cell responses to AZD1222 COVID-19 vaccine. Generated by immunoSEQ multiplex PCR, the TCRdb table keeps only in-frame clones and is missing some. The sample has more than 150,000 clones, approximately 92% seen once. Sequencing used peripheral blood, obtained on day 0 of AZD1222 vaccination. The receptors originated from an adult in good health.

The chain couples TRBV3-1 (or the pseudogene TRBV3-2) to TRBJ1-2; 8 nucleotides line up with TRBD1. There are 15 residues in the CDR3. Germline lookup yields CDR1 LGHDT and CDR2 YNNKEL (reference sequence). Unmatched junction bases numbered 12, after V lost 5 bases and J lost 7 bases. CDR3 in DNA: TGTGCCAGCAGCTACGGGACAGGAGAAGGGGGTGGCTACACCTTC. It translates to CASSYGTGEGGGYTF.

This clone was counted a single time. The genes are TRBV5-1 and TRBJ2-2, with TRBD1 as a possible D gene (5 bases). The germline V gene encodes CDR1 SGHRS and CDR2 YFSETQ. The CDR3 covers 14 residues. Trimming took 4 bases from V and 4 from J, leaving 11 bases between them. CDR3 sequence reads: CASSPATVTGELFF. The CDR3 nucleotides are TGCGCCAGCAGCCCCGCGACAGTCACCGGGGAGCTGTTTTTT.

The chain combines TRBV3-1 (or the pseudogene TRBV3-2) with TRBJ1-3, with D hard to call. The CDR3 consists of 15 residues. Germline V gives CDR1 LGHDT, CDR2 YNNKEL (reference sequence). Trimming shortened V by 3 bases and J by 2 bases, and 11 bases separated the two germline ends. The CDR3 DNA is TGTGCCAGCAGCCAGGGTTTCGGGACTGGAAACACCATATATTTT. Its protein product is CASSQGFGTGNTIYF.

The chain links TRBV30 to TRBJ2-7; unclear D gene. Trimming took off 0 bases at V and 6 bases at J, with 12 bases between the two ends. Germline values: CDR1 GTSNPN, CDR2 SVGIG (reference sequence). The CDR3 sequence is 13 residues long. The CDR3 loop is CAWSVRPGPEQYV. CDR3 nucleotides: TGTGCCTGGAGTGTACGGCCAGGACCCGAGCAGTACGTC.

This clone was seen just once. The chain recombines TRBV3-1 (or the pseudogene TRBV3-2) with TRBJ2-4; D not resolved. This CDR3 is 21 amino acids long. Looked up from germline, CDR1 is LGHDT and CDR2 is YNNKEL (reference sequence). V gave up 0 bases and J gave up 0 bases, with 24 bases separating them. DNA of the CDR3: TGTGCCAGCAGCCAAGATCTTTTACAGTCCCCGAACTTTTTAGCCAAAAACATTCAGTACTTC. Residues: CASSQDLLQSPNFLAKNIQYF.

The genes are TRBV7-9 and TRBJ1-1; D perhaps matches TRBD1 (6 bases). There are 13 residues in the CDR3. From germline, CDR1 is SEHNR and CDR2 FQNEAQ (reference sequence). Trimming stripped 5 bases from V and 4 bases from J, with 11 bases between. CDR3 in DNA: TGTGCCAGCAGCCCTCCGACAGGCACTGAAGCTTTCTTT. Protein product: CASSPPTGTEAFF.

This sequence joins TRBV6-5 and TRBJ2-7; 7 nucleotides agree with TRBD1. Germline CDR1 reads MNHEY; CDR2 reads SVGAGI. The CDR3 length is 13 residues. The V segment lost 6 bases and the J segment 6 bases; nucleotides outside the gene matches: 8. The CDR3: CASRSGQTAEQYV. The CDR3 DNA reads TGTGCCAGCAGGTCGGGACAGACGGCCGAGCAGTACGTC.

This chain connects TRBV18 to TRBJ2-4, with D possibly being TRBD1 or TRBD2 (5 bases each). The CDR3 is 13 residues long. The ends were cut back, 1 base at V and 14 bases at J, with 15 bases in the middle. Germline CDR1 and CDR2: KGHSH and LQKENI. CDR3 residues: CASSPQPGPLEYF. The CDR3 DNA reads TGTGCCAGCTCACCACAACCGGGGCCGCTCGAGTACTTC.

The rearrangement uses TRBV6-5 and TRBJ1-2; no firm D call. Germline loops: CDR1 MNHEY, CDR2 SVGAGI. CDR3 length equals 14 residues. The germline V and J ends were trimmed by 5 bases and 0 bases, with 10 bases remaining between them. CDR3 sequence reads: CASSPPTANYGYTF. CDR3 DNA: TGTGCCAGCAGTCCTCCGACGGCTAACTATGGCTACACCTTC.

The genes are TRBV5-4 and TRBJ1-2; perhaps TRBD1 as D (5 bases). Trimming shortened V by 4 bases and J by 2 bases, and 12 bases separated the two germline ends. There are 14 residues in the CDR3. CDR1 SGHNT and CDR2 YYREEE come from the germline V gene (reference sequence). The CDR3 DNA is TGTGCCAGCAGCGGGACCCCAGTCAACTATGGCTACACCTTC. This translates into CASSGTPVNYGYTF.

The chain is built from TRBV28 and TRBJ1-1; 10 nucleotides align to TRBD1. Germline V gene sequence: CDR1 MDHEN, CDR2 SYDVKM. The CDR3 contains 17 residues. Trimming cost V 5 bases and J 0 bases; bases outside gene matches: 9. The CDR3 is CASSPSGTGVMNTEAFF. The CDR3 DNA sequence: TGTGCCAGCAGTCCCTCTGGGACAGGGGTTATGAACACTGAAGCTTTCTTT.

The rearrangement links TRBV25-1 to TRBJ1-2, with TRBD1 identical over 10 bases. The length of the CDR3 is 16 residues. Germline loops: CDR1 MGHDK, CDR2 SYGVNS. Germline trimming cut 4 bases from V and 7 bases from J; bases unmatched to any gene: 12. The CDR3 DNA is TGTGCCAGCAGTGGAGCGGGACAGGGGTACGATGGTGGCTACACCTTC. Encoded protein: CASSGAGQGYDGGYTF.

V usage is TRBV6-5 and J usage is TRBJ2-1, with 9 bases lining up with TRBD2. The junction had 5 bases not matched to a gene; V was cut back by 5 bases and J by 6 bases. CDR3 length: 14 residues. CDR1 MNHEY and CDR2 SVGAGI come from the germline V gene. Here the CDR3 reads CASSPRTSVNEQFF. The CDR3, as DNA: TGTGCCAGCAGTCCCCGGACTAGCGTCAATGAGCAGTTCTTC.

This clone occurred once. The rearrangement links TRBV20-1 to TRBJ1-1; possibly TRBD1 for D (5 bases). CDR3 length equals 14 residues. Trimming shortened V by 3 bases and J by 5 bases, and 16 bases separated the two germline ends. Germline V gene sequence: CDR1 DFQATT, CDR2 SNEGSKA (reference sequence). The CDR3 DNA reads TGCAGTGCTAGTGGGTACAGGTCGAGGACTGAAGCTTTCTTT. As protein: CSASGYRSRTEAFF.

This chain connects TRBV15 to TRBJ1-1; TRBD1 matches 9 bases. There are 13 residues in the CDR3. J was trimmed by 6 bases and V by 3 bases; bases with no gene match: 2. CDR1 and CDR2 (germline): LNHNV, YYDKDF (reference sequence). CDR3 bases: TGTGCCACCAGCAGGGACAGGGGCTCTGAAGCTTTCTTT. This codes for CATSRDRGSEAFF.